The present T cell receptor (beta chain) was sequenced within a study of identical twins. General study points: Beta out-of-frame sequences displayed a weaker excess of sharing between twins. Some out-of-frame alpha sequences were shared by twins, and these showed excess low generation probability.

A single record per CDR3 protein comes from TCRdb applying MiXCR to the 5' RACE reads. The sample consists of just under 650,000 distinct CDR3 sequences, 7.1% of them appearing once. The CDR3 has 18 amino acids. Looked up from germline, CDR1 is ENHRY and CDR2 is SYGVKD. Trimming left V 5 bases short and J 4 bases short, with 24 bases between. Healthy Caucasian individuals made up all the donors. A word on this clonotype: The antigen is undetermined. A much more abundant neighbour one base away suggests this may be a read error.

The sample also formed part of further work on yellow fever vaccine responses in identical twins.

The V call is TRBV10-3, the J call TRBJ2-1; TRBD2 is a possible D gene (6 bases). This sequence was found in a woman under 30 in good health. Sample: PBMCs. CDR3 sequence (DNA): TGTGCCATCAGTCTCCGGGACTCGGAAGTGGTAAAGTACAATGAGCAGTTCTTC. This sequence encodes CAISLRDSEVVKYNEQFF.